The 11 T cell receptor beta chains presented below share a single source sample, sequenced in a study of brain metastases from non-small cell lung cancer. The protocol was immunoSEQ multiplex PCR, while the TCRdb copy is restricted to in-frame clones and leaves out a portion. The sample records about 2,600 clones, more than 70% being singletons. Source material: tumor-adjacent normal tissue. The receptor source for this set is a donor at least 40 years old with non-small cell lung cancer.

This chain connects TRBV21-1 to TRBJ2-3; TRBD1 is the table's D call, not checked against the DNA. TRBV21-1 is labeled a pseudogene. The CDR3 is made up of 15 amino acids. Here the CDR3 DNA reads TGTGCCAGCAGCGGAACGGGACACTTGACAGATACGCAGTATTTT. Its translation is CASSGTGHLTDTQYF.

In DNA form, the CDR3 reads TGTGCCAGCAGTGCCGGGAGGGACAGGAGTAATTCACCCCTCCACTTT. Its translation: CASSAGRDRSNSPLHF. The chain uses TRBV6-1 and TRBJ1-6, with TRBD1 matching over 8 bases. The CDR3 has 16 amino acids. Germline V gene lookup returns CDR1 MNHNS and CDR2 SASEGT. Trimming at V came to 4 bases and at J to 6 bases, leaving 8 bases not matched to a gene.

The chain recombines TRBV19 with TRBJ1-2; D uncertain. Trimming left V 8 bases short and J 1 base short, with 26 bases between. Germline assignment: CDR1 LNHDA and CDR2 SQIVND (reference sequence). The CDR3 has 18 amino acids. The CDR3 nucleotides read TGTGCCAGTCGCGACCTTATTGCCCGTCCGACTAGTAACTATGGCTACACCTTC. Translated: CASRDLIARPTSNYGYTF.

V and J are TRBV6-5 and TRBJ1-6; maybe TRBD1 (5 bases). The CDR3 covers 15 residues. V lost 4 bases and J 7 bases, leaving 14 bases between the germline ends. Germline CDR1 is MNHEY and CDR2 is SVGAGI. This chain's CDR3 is CASSSLQGTNSPLHF. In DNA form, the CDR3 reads TGTGCCAGCAGTTCCCTTCAGGGCACGAATTCACCCCTCCACTTT.

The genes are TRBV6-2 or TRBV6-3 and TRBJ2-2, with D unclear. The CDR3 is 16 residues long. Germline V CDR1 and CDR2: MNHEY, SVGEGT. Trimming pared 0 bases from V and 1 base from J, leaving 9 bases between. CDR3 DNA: TGTGCCAGCAGTTACTCGATTTCGGGGAACACCGGGGAGCTGTTTTTT. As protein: CASSYSISGNTGELFF.

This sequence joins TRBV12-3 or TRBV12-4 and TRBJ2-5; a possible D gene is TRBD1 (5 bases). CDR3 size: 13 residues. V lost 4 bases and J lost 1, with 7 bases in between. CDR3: CASSSGFQETQYF. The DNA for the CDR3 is TGTGCCAGCAGTTCAGGGTTCCAAGAGACCCAGTACTTC.

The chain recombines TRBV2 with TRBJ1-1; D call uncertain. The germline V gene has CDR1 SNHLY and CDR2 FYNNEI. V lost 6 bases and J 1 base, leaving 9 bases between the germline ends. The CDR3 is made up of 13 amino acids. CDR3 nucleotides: TGTGCCAGCAGATCGCAGCCGAACACTGAAGCTTTCTTT. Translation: CASRSQPNTEAFF.

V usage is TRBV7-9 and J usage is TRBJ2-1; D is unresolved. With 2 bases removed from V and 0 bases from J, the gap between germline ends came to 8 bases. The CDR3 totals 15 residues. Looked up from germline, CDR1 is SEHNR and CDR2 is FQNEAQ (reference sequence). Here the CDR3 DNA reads TGTGCCAGCAGCTTAACCTATAACTCCTACAATGAGCAGTTCTTC. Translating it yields CASSLTYNSYNEQFF.

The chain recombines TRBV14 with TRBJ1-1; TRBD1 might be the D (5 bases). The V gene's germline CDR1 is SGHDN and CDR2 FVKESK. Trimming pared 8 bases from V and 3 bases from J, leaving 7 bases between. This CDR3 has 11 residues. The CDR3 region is CASGGDTEAFF. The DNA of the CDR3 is TGTGCCAGCGGGGGTGACACTGAAGCTTTCTTT.

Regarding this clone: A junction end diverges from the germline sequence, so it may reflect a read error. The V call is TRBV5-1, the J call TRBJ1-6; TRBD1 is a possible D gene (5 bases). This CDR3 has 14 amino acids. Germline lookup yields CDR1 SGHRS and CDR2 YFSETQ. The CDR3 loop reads CASSPGRGNSLLHF. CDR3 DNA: TGCGCCAGCAGCCCCGGAAGGGGAAATTCACTCCTCCACTTT.

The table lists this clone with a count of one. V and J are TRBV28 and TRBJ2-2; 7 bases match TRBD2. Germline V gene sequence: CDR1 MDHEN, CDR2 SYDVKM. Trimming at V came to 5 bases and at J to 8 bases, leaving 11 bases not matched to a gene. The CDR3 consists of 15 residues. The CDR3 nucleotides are TGTGCCAGCAGTGACCTGGGAGGGGTACCAGGGGAGCTGTTTTTT. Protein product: CASSDLGGVPGELFF.